These 29 T cell receptor beta chains came from one sample sequenced in a study of cytomegalovirus exposure and HLA in healthy donors (dated by TCRdb to the late 2010s). Library prep was done by the immunoSEQ multiplex PCR assay. The clones in this table, taken by TCRdb from immuneACCESS, are in-frame only. Not every clone is retained; where verified, under half of the shortfall comes from an unresolved V gene, and the cause of the rest is unknown. The table for this sample lists 300,000 or so clones; 88% of them were counted only once. Together, the top ten hold roughly 0.96% of the sample. The sequencing input was PBMCs. These receptors were obtained from a man aged 25 to 40 in good health and CMV-seronegative.

The rearrangement joins TRBV6-1 to TRBJ2-1; no firm D call. This CDR3 has 15 residues. The germline V gene encodes CDR1 MNHNS and CDR2 SASEGT. Trimming left V 3 bases short and J 8 bases short, with 17 bases between. CDR3 loop: CASSDRIGPGYEQFF. The CDR3 DNA is TGTGCCAGCAGTGATCGAATTGGCCCTGGCTATGAGCAGTTCTTC.

The chain combines TRBV7-8 with TRBJ2-7; TRBD1 matches 9 bases. Losses at the gene ends were 4 bases for V and 0 bases for J; bases not matched to a gene: 10. CDR3 length: 17 amino acids. CDR1 and CDR2 (germline): SGHVS, FQNEAQ. CDR3 protein: CASSSTSGTGISYEQYF. Here the CDR3 DNA reads TGTGCCAGCAGCTCCACCTCCGGGACAGGGATCTCCTACGAGCAGTACTTC.

This clone was counted a single time. V usage is TRBV2 and J usage is TRBJ2-3; D is unclear. Trimming pared 7 bases from V and 1 base from J, leaving 9 bases between. The CDR3 loop spans 13 amino acids. The germline CDR1 and CDR2 sequences are SNHLY and FYNNEI. This chain's CDR3 is CASNNYGTDTQYF. CDR3 DNA sequence: TGTGCCAGCAATAACTACGGCACAGATACGCAGTATTTT.

V gene TRBV2 combines with J gene TRBJ2-3, with 9 bases identical to TRBD1. CDR1 and CDR2 (germline): SNHLY, FYNNEI. The J segment lost 6 bases and the V segment lost 7 bases, leaving 14 bases of the junction unmatched. The CDR3 spans 16 residues. CDR3 in DNA: TGTGCCAGCAAACTACAGGGGGCGATTGAAGGTGATACGCAGTATTTT. Translation: CASKLQGAIEGDTQYF.

The chain links TRBV4-3 to TRBJ1-5; no clear D. This CDR3 region has 15 residues. Germline V gene lookup returns CDR1 LGHNA and CDR2 YSLEER. V lost 1 base, J lost 5 bases, and 12 bases lay in between. In DNA form, the CDR3 reads TGCGCCAGCAGCCAAGGGCCGTTCGCGGATCAGCCCCAGCATTTT. As protein: CASSQGPFADQPQHF.

The V and J genes are TRBV4-1 and TRBJ1-5, with a weak D call TRBD1 (5 bases). The CDR3 sequence is 14 residues long. Germline V gives CDR1 MGHRA, CDR2 YSYEKL. V lost 0 bases, J lost 7 bases, and 10 bases lay in between. This CDR3 reads CASSQERGGQPQHF. The CDR3 region has the DNA TGCGCCAGCAGCCAAGAACGGGGGGGACAGCCCCAGCATTTT.

The genes are TRBV11-2 and TRBJ2-1, with 7 bases matching TRBD2. The germline V gene encodes CDR1 SGHAT and CDR2 FQNNGV. The V gene end was trimmed by 10 bases and the J gene end by 1 base; junction bases not matched to a gene: 7. The CDR3 is 14 residues long. CDR3 DNA: TGTGCCATCAAATCGGGGGGTTCCTACAATGAGCAGTTCTTC. Encoded protein: CAIKSGGSYNEQFF.

The CDR3 nucleotides are TGTGCCAGCAGCCGGGACAGCTTTAGTCCCTCTGGAAACACCATATATTTT. Encoded protein: CASSRDSFSPSGNTIYF. The chain uses TRBV7-6 and TRBJ1-3, with 7 bases identical to TRBD1. Germline V lookup: CDR1 SGHVS, CDR2 FNYEAQ. With V trimmed by 5 bases and J by 0 bases, 10 bases remained unmatched. The CDR3 runs 17 residues.

The CDR3, as DNA: TGTGCCAGCAGCTTAAGGGCGGGACAGGGCGGATATGGCTACACCTTC. This sequence encodes CASSLRAGQGGYGYTF. The chain employs TRBV11-2 and TRBJ1-2, with 9 bases fitting TRBD1. This CDR3 spans 16 amino acids. Germline CDR1 reads SGHAT; CDR2 reads FQNNGV. V shed 2 bases and J 5 bases; nucleotides not matched to a gene: 9.

The chain carries TRBV5-1 and TRBJ1-2; D not resolved. V was shortened by 2 bases and J by 4 bases, with 12 bases between the two germline ends. CDR1 SGHRS and CDR2 YFSETQ come from the germline V gene. The CDR3 is 14 residues long. The CDR3 DNA reads TGCGCCAGCAGCTTAACAGACACGAGCTATGGCTACACCTTC. Translated, it gives CASSLTDTSYGYTF.

This clone was recorded only once. The V call is TRBV6-5, the J call TRBJ2-4; the D is unclear. V was shortened by 0 bases and J by 2 bases, with 8 bases between the two germline ends. CDR1 and CDR2 (germline): MNHEY, SVGAGI. The CDR3 sequence is 15 residues long. The CDR3 sequence is CASSYSRFTKNIQYF. CDR3 sequence (DNA): TGTGCCAGCAGTTACTCGAGGTTTACCAAAAACATTCAGTACTTC.

The CDR3, as DNA: TGTGCCAGCAGTTACGGCCGGACAGGGGGACAATACGAGCAGTACTTC. It yields the protein CASSYGRTGGQYEQYF. The rearrangement joins TRBV6-5 to TRBJ2-7; TRBD1 matches 10 bases. V was clipped by 2 bases and J by 4 bases; unmatched bases: 8. Germline V gives CDR1 MNHEY, CDR2 SVGAGI. CDR3 length: 16 amino acids.

This clone was picked up a small number of times. The chain has TRBV15 and TRBJ2-3, with D possibly TRBD2 on 6 matching bases. Germline assignment: CDR1 LNHNV and CDR2 YYDKDF (reference sequence). V lost 0 bases, J lost 4 bases, and 11 bases lay in between. The CDR3 length is 15 residues. Written as DNA, the CDR3 is TGTGCCACCAGCAGAGATCACGGGGGAGCAGATACGCAGTATTTT. Protein: CATSRDHGGADTQYF.

The chain is built from TRBV11-2 and TRBJ1-1; D is perhaps TRBD1 (6 bases). CDR3 size: 14 residues. Germline V gene lookup returns CDR1 SGHAT and CDR2 FQNNGV. V lost 2 bases, J lost 5 bases, and 12 bases lay in between. CDR3 sequence (DNA): TGTGCCAGCAGCTTAAGGGGGGGCCAAACTGAAGCTTTCTTT. Protein sequence: CASSLRGGQTEAFF.

This rearrangement joins TRBV25-1 to TRBJ2-3, with 10 bases aligning to TRBD2. The junction had 4 bases not matched to a gene; V was cut back by 2 bases and J by 2 bases. This CDR3 has 16 amino acids. Germline CDR1 is MGHDK and CDR2 is SYGVNS. In DNA form, the CDR3 reads TGTGCCAGCAGTGAACAACTAGCGGGGTTCACAGATACGCAGTATTTT. Its translation is CASSEQLAGFTDTQYF.

On this clone: The sample has other DNA sequences that encode this CDR3 too. The rearrangement uses TRBV18 and TRBJ2-5; 8 bases agree with TRBD1. Germline CDR1 KGHSH, CDR2 LQKENI. The CDR3 sequence is 13 residues long. V lost 2 bases and J lost 5; bases outside the gene matches: 1. CDR3 sequence (DNA): TGTGCCAGCTCACCAGGACAGGGTGAGACCCAGTACTTC. This sequence encodes CASSPGQGETQYF.

The chain uses TRBV14 and TRBJ2-5; 8 nucleotides line up with TRBD1. Germline assignment: CDR1 SGHDN and CDR2 FVKESK. The J segment lost 5 bases and the V segment lost 0 bases, leaving 8 bases of the junction unmatched. The CDR3 totals 16 residues. The CDR3 DNA follows: TGTGCCAGCAGCCAAGATGGAGCAGGGGGCCTCGAGACCCAGTACTTC. Protein: CASSQDGAGGLETQYF.

J is TRBJ1-1 and V is TRBV5-6; the match to TRBD1 covers 8 bases. Germline-derived CDR1 and CDR2 are SGHDT and YYEEEE. Trimming removed 0 bases from V and 4 bases from J; junction bases left unmatched: 5. CDR3 size: 15 residues. The CDR3: CASSLATGGCTEAFF. CDR3 nucleotides: TGTGCCAGCAGCTTGGCTACAGGGGGTTGCACTGAAGCTTTCTTT.

The J gene is TRBJ2-5, the V gene TRBV19; no clear D gene. The germline CDR1 and CDR2 sequences are LNHDA and SQIVND (reference sequence). V lost 3 bases and J 2 bases, leaving 7 bases between the germline ends. The CDR3 spans 13 residues. The DNA of the CDR3 is TGTGCCAGTAGTATGAGGATTCAAGAGACCCAGTACTTC. Translated: CASSMRIQETQYF.

This clone was counted a single time. V is TRBV7-2 and J is TRBJ1-5; 8 bases map to TRBD1. V was pared by 4 bases and J by 3 bases, with 5 bases of the junction left unmatched. The CDR3 runs to 15 residues. Germline loops: CDR1 SGHTA, CDR2 FQGNSA. CDR3 in amino acids: CASSSTGAANQPQHF. CDR3 coding DNA: TGTGCCAGCAGCTCGACAGGGGCCGCCAATCAGCCCCAGCATTTT.

J is TRBJ1-2 and V is TRBV5-6; D may be TRBD1 (6 bases). This CDR3 comprises 14 residues. Germline V CDR1 and CDR2: SGHDT, YYEEEE. V lost 4 bases and J 5 bases, leaving 15 bases between the germline ends. CDR3 region: CASSPPDSWYGYTF. DNA for the CDR3: TGTGCCAGCAGCCCCCCGGACAGTTGGTATGGCTACACCTTC. Full variable domain (remainder filled in from reference TRBV5-6 and TRBJ1-2): DAGVTQSPTHLIKTRGQQVTLRCSPKSGHDTVSWYQQALGQGPQFIFQYYEEEERQRGNFPDRFSGHQFPNYSSELNVNALLLGDSALYLCASSPPDSWYGYTFGSGTRLTVV.

The J gene is TRBJ1-1, the V gene TRBV5-8, with D tentatively TRBD1 (5 bases). Germline CDR1 and CDR2: SGHTS and YDEGEE. The CDR3 totals 15 residues. With 0 bases removed from V and 0 bases from J, the gap between germline ends came to 9 bases. The DNA of the CDR3 is TGTGCCAGCAGCTTGGCCGGGGGGATGAACACTGAAGCTTTCTTT. Protein: CASSLAGGMNTEAFF.

The chain links TRBV4-1 to TRBJ2-7, with 8 bases that match TRBD1. Trimming took 0 bases from V and 3 from J; bases not matched to a gene: 4. The CDR3 runs to 15 residues. Germline lookup yields CDR1 MGHRA and CDR2 YSYEKL. The CDR3 DNA reads TGCGCCAGCAGCCAAGATCAGGGGGCGATCTACGAGCAGTACTTC. It translates to CASSQDQGAIYEQYF.

This clone showed up just a few times. The chain carries TRBV9 and TRBJ1-6; D perhaps matches TRBD1 (6 bases). The CDR3 has 15 residues. The ends were cut back, 3 bases at V and 7 bases at J, with 14 bases in the middle. Germline assignment: CDR1 SGDLS and CDR2 YYNGEE. CDR3 protein: CASSAPGQSNSPLHF. The DNA for the CDR3 is TGTGCCAGCAGCGCTCCGGGACAATCGAATTCACCCCTCCACTTT. The variable domain in full, completed from reference TRBV9 and TRBJ1-6, reads DSGVTQTPKHLITATGQRVTLRCSPRSGDLSVYWYQQSLDQGLQFLIQYYNGEERAKGNILERFSAQQFPDLHSELNLSSLELGDSALYFCASSAPGQSNSPLHFGNGTRLTVT.

This chain connects TRBV30 to TRBJ1-2; the D gene is possibly TRBD1 (6 bases). Germline V gives CDR1 GTSNPN, CDR2 SVGIG (reference sequence). The CDR3 sequence is 13 residues long. The V and J ends lost 7 bases and 2 bases respectively, with 14 bases between them. The CDR3 sequence: CASAPGQNYGYTF. CDR3 coding DNA: TGTGCCTCCGCCCCCGGACAGAACTATGGCTACACCTTC.

The chain links TRBV6-6 to TRBJ1-5; weak D call: TRBD1 (6 bases). V was clipped by 7 bases and J by 5 bases, with 15 bases between them. The CDR3 loop spans 14 amino acids. Looked up from germline, CDR1 is MNHNY and CDR2 is SVGAGI (reference sequence). CDR3 nucleotide sequence: TGTGCCAGCAATGGACACAGGGTAGATCAGCCCCAGCATTTT. It is translated as CASNGHRVDQPQHF.

This clone has just one count. The V gene is TRBV6-4, the J gene TRBJ1-5; tentatively, D is TRBD1 (6 bases). CDR3 length: 13 amino acids. Between the trimmed V and J ends, which lost 9 bases and 1 base, there was a span of 10 bases. Germline V gene sequence: CDR1 MRHNA, CDR2 SNTAGT. The CDR3 reads CASVGGSNQPQHF. The DNA for the CDR3 is TGTGCCAGTGTAGGGGGAAGCAATCAGCCCCAGCATTTT.

This clone was counted once. The rearrangement links TRBV4-1 to TRBJ1-2; D is perhaps TRBD1 (6 bases). Germline V gene lookup returns CDR1 MGHRA and CDR2 YSYEKL. Between the trimmed V and J ends, which lost 3 bases and 5 bases, there was a span of 22 bases. This CDR3 spans 17 amino acids. CDR3 amino acids: CASSQDVRGVIWYGYTF. The CDR3 nucleotides read TGCGCCAGCAGCCAGGATGTCAGGGGAGTAATTTGGTATGGCTACACCTTC.

The V gene is TRBV5-1, the J gene TRBJ2-3; D remains ambiguous. V lost 4 bases and J lost 6, with 9 bases in between. Germline CDR1 SGHRS, CDR2 YFSETQ. This CDR3 region has 12 residues. CDR3 coding DNA: TGCGCCAGCAGCAGACTCCTCGATACGCAGTATTTT. It codes for CASSRLLDTQYF.